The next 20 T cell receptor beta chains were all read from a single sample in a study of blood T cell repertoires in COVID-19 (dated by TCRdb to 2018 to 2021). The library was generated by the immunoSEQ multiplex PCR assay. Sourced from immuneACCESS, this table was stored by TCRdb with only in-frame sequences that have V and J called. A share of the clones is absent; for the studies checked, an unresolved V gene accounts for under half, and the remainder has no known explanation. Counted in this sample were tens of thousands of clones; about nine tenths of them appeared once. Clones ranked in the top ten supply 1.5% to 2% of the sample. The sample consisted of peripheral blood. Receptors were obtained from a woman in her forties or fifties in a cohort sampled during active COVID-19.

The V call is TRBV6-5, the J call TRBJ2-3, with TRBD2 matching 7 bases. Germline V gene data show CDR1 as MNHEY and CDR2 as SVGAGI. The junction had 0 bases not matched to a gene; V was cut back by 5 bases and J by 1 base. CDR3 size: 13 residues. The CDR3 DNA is TGTGCCAGCAGTAGCGGGGGCACAGATACGCAGTATTTT. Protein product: CASSSGGTDTQYF.

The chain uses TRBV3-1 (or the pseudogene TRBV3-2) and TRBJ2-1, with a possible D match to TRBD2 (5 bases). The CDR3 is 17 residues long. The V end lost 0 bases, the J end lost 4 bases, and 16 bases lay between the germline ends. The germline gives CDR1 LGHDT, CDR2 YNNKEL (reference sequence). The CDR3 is CASSQDTSGASYNEQFF. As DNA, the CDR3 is TGTGCCAGCAGCCAAGACACGAGCGGCGCATCGTACAATGAGCAGTTCTTC.

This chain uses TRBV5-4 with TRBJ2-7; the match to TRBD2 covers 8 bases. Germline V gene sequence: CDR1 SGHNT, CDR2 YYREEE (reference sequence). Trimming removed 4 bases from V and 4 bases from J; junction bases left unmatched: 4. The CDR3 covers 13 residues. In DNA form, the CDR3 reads TGTGCCAGCAGCCCCGGGACTAGGTACGAGCAGTACTTC. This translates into CASSPGTRYEQYF.

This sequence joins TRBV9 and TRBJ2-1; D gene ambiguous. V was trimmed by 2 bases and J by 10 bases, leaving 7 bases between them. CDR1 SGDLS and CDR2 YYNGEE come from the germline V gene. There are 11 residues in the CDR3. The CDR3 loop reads CASSVGPEQFF. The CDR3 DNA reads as TGTGCCAGCAGCGTGGGCCCAGAGCAGTTCTTC.

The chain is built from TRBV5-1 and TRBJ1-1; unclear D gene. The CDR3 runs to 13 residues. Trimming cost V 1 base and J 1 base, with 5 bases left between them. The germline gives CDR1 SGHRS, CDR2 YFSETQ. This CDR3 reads CASSLPGNTEAFF. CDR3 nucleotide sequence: TGCGCCAGCAGCTTGCCCGGGAACACTGAAGCTTTCTTT.

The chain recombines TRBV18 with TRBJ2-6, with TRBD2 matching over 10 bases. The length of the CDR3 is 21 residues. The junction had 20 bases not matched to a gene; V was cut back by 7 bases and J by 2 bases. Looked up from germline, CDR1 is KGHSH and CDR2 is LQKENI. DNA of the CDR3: TGTGCCAGCTTCCTCGGATCCTTAGCGGGAGGCTCGTTTCCTGGGGCCAACGTCCTGACTTTC. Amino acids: CASFLGSLAGGSFPGANVLTF.

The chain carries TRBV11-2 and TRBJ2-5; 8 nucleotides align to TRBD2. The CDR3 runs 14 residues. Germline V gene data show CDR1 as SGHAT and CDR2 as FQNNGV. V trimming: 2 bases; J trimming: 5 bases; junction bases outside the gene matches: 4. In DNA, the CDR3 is TGTGCCAGCAGCTTACGGGGGGGAAGGGAGACCCAGTACTTC. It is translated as CASSLRGGRETQYF. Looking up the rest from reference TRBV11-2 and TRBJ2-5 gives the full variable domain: EAGVAQSPRYKIIEKRQSVAFWCNPISGHATLYWYQQILGQGPKLLIQFQNNGVVDDSQLPKDRFSAERLKGVDSTLKIQPAKLEDSAVYLCASSLRGGRETQYFGPGTRLLVL.

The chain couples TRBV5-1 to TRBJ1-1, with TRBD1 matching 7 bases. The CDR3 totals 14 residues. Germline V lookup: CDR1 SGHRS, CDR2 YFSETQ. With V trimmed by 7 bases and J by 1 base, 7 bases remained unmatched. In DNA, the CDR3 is TGCGCCAGCGACAGGGATGGTCGGAACACTGAAGCTTTCTTT. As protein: CASDRDGRNTEAFF.

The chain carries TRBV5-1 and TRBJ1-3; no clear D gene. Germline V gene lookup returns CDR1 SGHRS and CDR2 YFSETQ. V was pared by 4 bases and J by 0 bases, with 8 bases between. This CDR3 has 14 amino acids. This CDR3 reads CASSPGNSGNTIYF. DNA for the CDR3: TGCGCCAGCAGCCCGGGTAACTCTGGAAACACCATATATTTT.

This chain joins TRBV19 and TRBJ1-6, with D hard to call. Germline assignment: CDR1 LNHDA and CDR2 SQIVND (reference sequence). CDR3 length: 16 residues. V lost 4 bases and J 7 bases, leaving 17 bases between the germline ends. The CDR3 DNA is TGTGCCAGTAGTACCCTGATAGGGAGTCGGAATTCACCCCTCCACTTT. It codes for CASSTLIGSRNSPLHF.

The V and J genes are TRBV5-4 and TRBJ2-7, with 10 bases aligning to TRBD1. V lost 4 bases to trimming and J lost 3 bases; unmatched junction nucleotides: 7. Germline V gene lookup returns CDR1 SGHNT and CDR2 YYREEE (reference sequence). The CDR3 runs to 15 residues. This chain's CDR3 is CASSAPGQGLYEQYF. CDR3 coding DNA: TGTGCCAGCAGCGCTCCGGGACAGGGGCTCTACGAGCAGTACTTC.

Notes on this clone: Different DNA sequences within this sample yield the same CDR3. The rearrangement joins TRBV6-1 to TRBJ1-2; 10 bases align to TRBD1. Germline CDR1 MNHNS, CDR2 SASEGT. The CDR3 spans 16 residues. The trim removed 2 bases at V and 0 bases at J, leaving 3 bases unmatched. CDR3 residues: CASSERTGGANYGYTF. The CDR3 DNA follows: TGTGCCAGCAGTGAAAGGACAGGGGGAGCTAACTATGGCTACACCTTC.

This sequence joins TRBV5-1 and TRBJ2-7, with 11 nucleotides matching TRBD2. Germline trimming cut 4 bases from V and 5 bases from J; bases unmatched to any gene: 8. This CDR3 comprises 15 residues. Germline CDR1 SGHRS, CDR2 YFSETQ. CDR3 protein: CASSTSGTSGHEQYF. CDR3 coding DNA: TGCGCCAGCAGCACCTCCGGGACTAGCGGCCACGAGCAGTACTTC. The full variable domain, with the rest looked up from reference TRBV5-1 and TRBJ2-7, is KAGVTQTPRYLIKTRGQQVTLSCSPISGHRSVSWYQQTPGQGLQFLFEYFSETQRNKGNFPGRFSGRQFSNSRSEMNVSTLELGDSALYLCASSTSGTSGHEQYFGPGTRLTVT.

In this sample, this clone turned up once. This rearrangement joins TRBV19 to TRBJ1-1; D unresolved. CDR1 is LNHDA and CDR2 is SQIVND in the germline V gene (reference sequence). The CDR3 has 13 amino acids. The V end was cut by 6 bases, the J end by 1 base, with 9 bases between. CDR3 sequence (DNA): TGTGCCAGTAGAATGACACCGAACACTGAAGCTTTCTTT. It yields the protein CASRMTPNTEAFF.

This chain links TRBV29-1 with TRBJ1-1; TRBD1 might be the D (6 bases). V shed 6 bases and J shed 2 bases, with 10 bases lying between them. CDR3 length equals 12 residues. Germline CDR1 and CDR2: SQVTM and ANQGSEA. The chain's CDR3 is CSVGQLNTEAFF. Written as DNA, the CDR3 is TGCAGCGTGGGACAACTCAACACTGAAGCTTTCTTT.

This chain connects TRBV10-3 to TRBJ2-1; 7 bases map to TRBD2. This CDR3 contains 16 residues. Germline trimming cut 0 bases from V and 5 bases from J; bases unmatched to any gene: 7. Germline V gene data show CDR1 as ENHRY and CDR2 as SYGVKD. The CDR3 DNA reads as TGTGCCATCAGTGAGTCTCTAGCGGACCATGACAATGAGCAGTTCTTC. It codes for CAISESLADHDNEQFF.

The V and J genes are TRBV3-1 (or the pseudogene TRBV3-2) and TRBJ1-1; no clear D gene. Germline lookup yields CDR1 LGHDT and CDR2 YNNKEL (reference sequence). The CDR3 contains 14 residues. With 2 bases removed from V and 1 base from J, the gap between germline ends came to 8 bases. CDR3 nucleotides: TGTGCCAGCAGCCAAACTAGGCGGAACACTGAAGCTTTCTTT. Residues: CASSQTRRNTEAFF.

The CDR3 DNA reads TGTGCCAGCAGCCCCAGGGGGTATGGCTACACCTTC. It encodes CASSPRGYGYTF. The chain is built from TRBV3-1 (or the pseudogene TRBV3-2) and TRBJ1-2; TRBD1 matches 7 bases. The V gene's germline CDR1 is LGHDT and CDR2 YNNKEL (reference sequence). With V trimmed by 4 bases and J by 5 bases, 1 base remained unmatched. CDR3 length: 12 residues.

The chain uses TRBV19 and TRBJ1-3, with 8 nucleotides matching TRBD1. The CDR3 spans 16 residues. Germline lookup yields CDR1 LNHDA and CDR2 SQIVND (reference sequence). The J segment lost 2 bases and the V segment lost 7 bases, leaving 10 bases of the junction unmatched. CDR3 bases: TGTGCCAGTACCCTCGGACAGGGTATTACTGGAAACACCATATATTTT. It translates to CASTLGQGITGNTIYF.

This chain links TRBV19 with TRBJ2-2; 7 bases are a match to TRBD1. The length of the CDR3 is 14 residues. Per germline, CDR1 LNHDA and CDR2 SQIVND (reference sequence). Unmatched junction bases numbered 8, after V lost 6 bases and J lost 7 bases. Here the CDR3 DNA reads TGTGCCAGTAGCCCTCAAACAGGGGTCGGGGAGCTGTTTTTT. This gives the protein CASSPQTGVGELFF.